These T cell receptor beta chains were read from a single sample in a study of blood T cell repertoires in COVID-19. Only in-frame clones appear in the TCRdb table, and some are missing; sequencing was by immunoSEQ multiplex PCR. The sample shows some 300,000 clones, 90% of them seen only once. Material for sequencing was PBMCs or T cells enriched from blood (not recorded which). The receptors come from a woman aged 25 to 45 who had been exposed to COVID-19. CDR3s include the opening cysteine and the closing phenylalanine or tryptophan. Some rows mark clone size as missing; the rest say once, few, many or name a class of expanded clone.

TRBV4-1	TRBJ2-5	NA	CASSRLFQETQYF
TRBV7-6	TRBJ1-5	NA	CASSLGQTNQPQHF
TRBV3-1/TRBV3-2	TRBJ2-7	NA	CASSQVPDSSYEQYF
TRBV19	TRBJ1-5	NA	CASTTQGYQPQHF
TRBV5-6	TRBJ1-6	once	CASSPGDGSPLHF
TRBV4-3	TRBJ2-1	NA	CASSQAKGQNYNEQFF
TRBV19	TRBJ1-5	NA	CASSTTGVGNQPQHF
TRBV7-9	TRBJ2-5	NA	CASSLSVPQETQYF
TRBV6-5	TRBJ2-7	NA	CASSYGLEVYEQYF
TRBV19	TRBJ1-4	NA	CASTTDHNEKLFF
TRBV10-3	TRBJ1-2	NA	CAISPGQAGDYGYTF
TRBV6-4	TRBJ1-2	once	CASSRQGTNYGYTF
TRBV11-2	TRBJ2-3	NA	CASSFPGTQYF
TRBV24-1	TRBJ1-1	NA	CATSVGTGGNTEAFF
TRBV5-6	TRBJ2-1	few	CASSLGGSVNEQFF
TRBV5-1	TRBJ2-3	NA	CASSLFAVGTSGGRGTDTQYF
TRBV27	TRBJ2-1	NA	CASMGAPYNEQFF
TRBV19	TRBJ2-7	NA	CASSSRGGRLTYEQYF
TRBV7-3	TRBJ2-2	NA	CASSLNRVGGGAPGELFF
TRBV6-6	TRBJ2-7	NA	CASLRGVGQGEQYF
TRBV18	TRBJ2-4	NA	CASSPGGKNIQYF
TRBV9	TRBJ1-2	NA	CASRAGAVSYGYTF
TRBV19	TRBJ2-7	NA	CASSMWGESYEQYF
TRBV7-6	TRBJ2-7	NA	CASSVRLRDPPPYEQYF
TRBV4-1	TRBJ1-2	NA	CASSQPKQPPYGYTF
TRBV20-1	TRBJ2-5	NA	CSASQRGQETQYF
TRBV19	TRBJ2-1	once	CASSIGPIAGVRNNEQFF
TRBV9	TRBJ1-1	NA	CASSVTGGTEAFF
TRBV9	TRBJ2-7	once	CASSAWDRPAYEQYF
TRBV3-1/TRBV3-2	TRBJ1-5	once	CASSQDPIDSDYSNQPQHF
TRBV7-8	TRBJ1-2	NA	CASSLRRGQDMGYTF
TRBV6-5	TRBJ1-2	NA	CASSPGQGVYGYTF
TRBV29-1	TRBJ2-7	NA	CSAADYEQYF
TRBV12-3/TRBV12-4	TRBJ1-1	NA	CASSLLGTEAFF
TRBV3-1/TRBV3-2	TRBJ1-5	NA	CASSQGGRGGHSQHF
TRBV18	TRBJ1-2	NA	CASSPRQGGNGYTF
TRBV4-2	TRBJ1-2	once	CASSIFRGFGYGYTF
TRBV7-9	TRBJ1-5	NA	CASSSGQGGYQPQHF
TRBV7-3	TRBJ1-1	NA	CASSFGPGDNTEAFF
TRBV9	TRBJ2-1	once	CASSAGDRGNEQFF
TRBV5-1	TRBJ2-7	NA	CASAGGKKDEQYF
TRBV5-4	TRBJ1-1	NA	CASSLAGQSFAFF
TRBV6-2/TRBV6-3	TRBJ2-2	NA	CASSSTLVPGELFF
TRBV6-6	TRBJ2-1	once	CASSPFLAGGPNEQFF
TRBV5-1	TRBJ1-2	once	CASSWVGQGPANYGYTF
TRBV19	TRBJ1-6	NA	CASSIILANSPLHF
TRBV19	TRBJ1-4	NA	CASSPWDSQNEKLFF